The rows below give T cell receptor beta chains drawn from one sample of a study of blood T cell repertoires in COVID-19. Sequenced by immunoSEQ multiplex PCR; TCRdb stores in-frame clones only, minus some. The sample carries under 85,000 clones, around nine tenths recorded once. Input material: peripheral blood. All receptors derive from a man aged 65 to 79 with active or convalescent COVID-19. Each CDR3 is given with its conserved first and last residue. The D gene is left open where the match is weak. Size tells how often a clone was seen (once, few, many) or the class of an expanded clone, and some rows leave it out.

15	TRBD1	once	TRBJ1-1	TRBV3-1/TRBV3-2	CASSPGQAWGGEAFF	TGTGCCAGCAGCCCGGGACAGGCCTGGGGGGGGGAAGCTTTCTTT
14	.	.	TRBJ2-7	TRBV6-5	CASSYFGGSYEQYF	TGTGCCAGCAGTTACTTCGGAGGCTCCTACGAGCAGTACTTC
13	.	.	TRBJ1-2	TRBV12-3/TRBV12-4	CASSFSRGNGYTF	TGTGCCAGCAGTTTTTCCAGGGGTAATGGCTACACCTTC
17	TRBD2	once	TRBJ2-1	TRBV5-8	CASSLVGGSVSYNEQFF	TGTGCCAGCAGCTTGGTCGGCGGGAGCGTCTCCTACAATGAGCAGTTCTTC
12	.	.	TRBJ2-7	TRBV29-1	CSVRGSGYEQYF	TGCAGCGTTCGGGGGTCGGGATACGAGCAGTACTTC
15	.	.	TRBJ2-5	TRBV9	CASARWGVGQETQYF	TGTGCCAGCGCCCGTTGGGGAGTAGGTCAAGAGACCCAGTACTTC
14	TRBD1	once	TRBJ1-4	TRBV24-1	CATSEDREREKLFF	TGTGCCACCAGTGAGGACAGGGAAAGGGAAAAACTGTTTTTT
15	TRBD1	few	TRBJ1-2	TRBV28	CASTQGTGPIYGYTF	TGTGCCAGCACCCAAGGGACAGGGCCTATCTATGGCTACACCTTC
13	.	.	TRBJ1-5	TRBV18	CASSPGQSQPQHF	TGTGCCAGCTCACCAGGGCAAAGTCAGCCCCAGCATTTT
15	TRBD1	.	TRBJ1-2	TRBV18	CASSRDTGQGDGYTF	TGTGCCAGCTCACGCGATACGGGACAGGGGGATGGCTACACCTTC
16	.	.	TRBJ1-2	TRBV7-2	CASSLATASYNYGYTF	TGTGCCAGCAGCTTAGCCACAGCATCCTATAACTATGGCTACACCTTC
15	TRBD2	.	TRBJ2-7	TRBV27	CASSLGRERTYEQYF	TGTGCCAGCAGTTTAGGGCGGGAGAGAACCTACGAGCAGTACTTC
12	.	.	TRBJ1-5	TRBV12-3/TRBV12-4	CASSWSDQPQHF	TGTGCCAGCAGTTGGTCGGATCAGCCCCAGCATTTT
18	TRBD2	once	TRBJ2-7	TRBV5-1	CASSLISGTSGSSYEQYF	TGCGCCAGCAGCTTAATAAGTGGGACTAGCGGGTCGTCCTACGAGCAGTACTTC
16	TRBD1	.	TRBJ2-2	TRBV28	CASSLLGQGNTGELFF	TGTGCCAGCAGTTTGTTGGGACAGGGAAACACCGGGGAGCTGTTTTTT
16	.	.	TRBJ1-2	TRBV5-1	CASSLGQDVSLYGYTF	TGCGCCAGCAGCTTGGGACAGGACGTCTCACTTTATGGCTACACCTTC
12	.	.	TRBJ2-1	TRBV5-1	CASSAGNNEQFF	TGCGCCAGCAGCGCGGGAAACAATGAGCAGTTCTTC
14	TRBD1	.	TRBJ1-5	TRBV10-1	CARWHRGSNQPQHF	TGCGCCAGGTGGCACAGGGGAAGCAATCAGCCCCAGCATTTT
14	TRBD2	.	TRBJ2-2	TRBV7-3	CASRGLADTGELFF	TGTGCCAGTCGGGGACTAGCGGACACCGGGGAGCTGTTTTTT
15	TRBD2	.	TRBJ2-1	TRBV19	CASMIPGLADDEQFF	TGTGCCAGTATGATCCCGGGACTAGCAGATGATGAGCAGTTCTTC
14	.	.	TRBJ1-4	TRBV30	CAWSRNRANEKLFF	TGTGCCTGGAGTAGAAACAGGGCTAATGAAAAACTGTTTTTT
12	.	.	TRBJ2-7	TRBV12-3/TRBV12-4	CASSLGSYEQYF	TGTGCCAGCAGTTTGGGCAGCTACGAGCAGTACTTC
15	.	.	TRBJ1-6	TRBV28	CASSPLDRINSPLHF	TGTGCCAGCAGCCCCCTTGACAGGATTAATTCACCCCTCCACTTT
13	.	.	TRBJ1-1	TRBV7-3	CASSLQEDTEAFF	TGTGCCAGCAGCTTACAGGAGGACACTGAAGCTTTCTTT
13	.	.	TRBJ1-5	TRBV6-5	CASRLEYNQPQHF	TGTGCCAGCAGACTCGAGTACAATCAGCCCCAGCATTTT
14	.	.	TRBJ1-1	TRBV29-1	CSVGLSSGPTEAFF	TGCAGCGTCGGGCTTTCTTCAGGGCCCACTGAAGCTTTCTTT
16	.	.	TRBJ2-6	TRBV23-1	CASSQFRASGANVLTF	TGCGCCAGCAGTCAGTTCAGGGCGTCTGGGGCCAACGTCCTGACTTTC
13	.	.	TRBJ1-5	TRBV6-2/TRBV6-3	CASSYLTGQPQHF	TGTGCCAGCAGTTACCTTACGGGGCAGCCCCAGCATTTT
18	.	.	TRBJ2-7	TRBV7-6	CASSLSGHQQLALYEQYF	TGTGCCAGCAGCTTAAGTGGCCACCAGCAACTAGCCCTATACGAGCAGTACTTC
14	.	.	TRBJ2-7	TRBV28	CASSPRTPLYEQYF	TGTGCCAGCAGCCCCCGTACTCCCCTCTACGAGCAGTACTTC
16	TRBD2	.	TRBJ2-3	TRBV2	CASRRTSGTSTDTQYF	TGTGCCAGCAGAAGGACTAGCGGGACTAGCACAGATACGCAGTATTTT
13	.	.	TRBJ1-1	TRBV5-1	CASSLVGHTEAFF	TGCGCCAGCAGCCTAGTGGGTCACACTGAAGCTTTCTTT
13	.	.	TRBJ2-7	TRBV7-9	CASSLSFPYEQYF	TGTGCCAGCAGCTTAAGCTTTCCCTACGAGCAGTACTTC
12	TRBD2	.	TRBJ2-7	TRBV24-1	CATSGLTYEQYF	TGTGCCACTAGCGGGCTAACCTACGAGCAGTACTTC
16	.	.	TRBJ1-4	TRBV18	CASSPTTGSANEKLFF	TGTGCCAGCTCACCAACCACAGGGTCGGCTAATGAAAAACTGTTTTTT
16	TRBD2	.	TRBJ2-3	TRBV5-8	CASSRRLAGGPDTQYF	TGTGCCAGCAGCCGACGACTAGCGGGAGGGCCGGATACGCAGTATTTT
19	TRBD2	.	TRBJ2-1	TRBV19	CASSIMFTAGAPSYNEQFF	TGTGCCAGTAGTATCATGTTTACAGCGGGAGCCCCCTCCTACAATGAGCAGTTCTTC
15	TRBD1	.	TRBJ1-2	TRBV6-5	CATKSLATGHYGYTF	TGTGCCACCAAGTCATTGGCGACAGGGCACTATGGCTACACCTTC
13	.	.	TRBJ1-1	TRBV18	CASSEGTEHQAFF	TGTGCCAGCTCCGAAGGTACAGAACATCAAGCTTTCTTT
13	.	.	TRBJ1-1	TRBV24-1	CATSDRQYTEAFF	TGTGCCACCAGTGATAGACAGTACACTGAAGCTTTCTTT
11	.	.	TRBJ2-1	TRBV29-1	CSVDQGGEQFF	TGCAGCGTTGATCAGGGGGGTGAGCAGTTCTTC
13	.	few	TRBJ2-6	TRBV18	CASSEVGANVLTF	TGTGCCAGCTCAGAGGTCGGGGCCAACGTCCTGACTTTC
15	.	.	TRBJ1-1	TRBV4-2	CASSQDLRGRTEAFF	TGTGCCAGCAGCCAAGATCTCAGGGGAAGAACTGAAGCTTTCTTT
14	.	.	TRBJ1-2	TRBV9	CASSVGEGRYGYTF	TGTGCCAGCAGCGTAGGTGAGGGCCGCTATGGCTACACCTTC
17	TRBD2	.	TRBJ2-7	TRBV5-1	CASSLGLAGVQTYEQYF	TGCGCCAGCAGCTTGGGACTAGCGGGAGTACAGACCTACGAGCAGTACTTC
13	.	.	TRBJ2-3	TRBV6-5	CASTPGLGGTQYF	TGTGCCAGCACCCCCGGTTTGGGGGGTACGCAGTATTTT
16	TRBD1	.	TRBJ1-2	TRBV5-1	CASRAGQGALSKGYTF	TGCGCCAGCAGGGCGGGACAGGGGGCGCTTTCCAAGGGCTACACCTTC
15	.	.	TRBJ1-5	TRBV3-1/TRBV3-2	CASSLGGDFDQPQHF	TGTGCCAGCAGCCTCGGGGGGGATTTTGATCAGCCCCAGCATTTT
15	TRBD1	.	TRBJ1-5	TRBV19	CASSIRGQGIQPQHF	TGTGCCAGTAGTATAAGGGGACAGGGAATTCAGCCCCAGCATTTT
14	.	.	TRBJ1-4	TRBV28	CASRNIATNEKLFF	TGTGCCAGCAGAAACATCGCAACTAATGAAAAACTGTTTTTT
15	.	.	TRBJ1-2	TRBV15	CATSRTRVGADGYTF	TGTGCCACCAGCAGAACCCGGGTGGGGGCAGATGGCTACACCTTC
16	TRBD1	.	TRBJ2-3	TRBV25-1	CASSGVRQGRTDTQYF	TGTGCCAGCAGTGGCGTTCGACAGGGGCGCACAGATACGCAGTATTTT
15	TRBD1	.	TRBJ1-2	TRBV15	CATSRVTGESYGYTF	TGTGCCACCAGCAGAGTTACAGGGGAAAGCTATGGCTACACCTTC
17	TRBD2	once	TRBJ2-1	TRBV29-1	CSVGGTSGQSSYNEQFF	TGCAGCGTTGGGGGGACTAGCGGCCAGAGCTCCTACAATGAGCAGTTCTTC